The T cell receptor (beta chain) under discussion was sequenced for a study of shared clonotypes between healthy human individuals (TCRdb year 2020). Regarding the study in general: Three men and two women, aged 18 to 49 years, made up the cohort. For each donor, CD4 naive and CD4 memory were each run on three plates, CD8 naive on two plates, and CD8 memory on one plate. To estimate repertoire size and how much clonotype sharing occurs between individuals, the study deeply sequenced the blood TCR repertoires of about five healthy adults. To increase sequencing depth and limit assay-specific biases, different laboratories used diverse techniques to prepare libraries and sequence TCR repertoires. Leukapheresis yielded between about 0.94 and 9 billion PBMCs per donor.

Using the deep immunoSEQ assay, TCR CDR3 regions were amplified from genomic DNA by multiplex PCR. Genomic DNA extracted from each cell subset was distributed evenly over all wells of several immunoSEQ 96-well plates, and each plate served as one replicate. Each replicate PCR for sorted subsets received around 0.2 ug genomic DNA, equal to about 29,000 T cell genomes. Purified libraries were measured with a Qubit 3.0 fluorometer, size-checked on a Bioanalyzer 2100, and measured again with the KAPA Library Quantification kit. Each immunoSEQ 96-well plate was sequenced on its own single-read 150-cycle Illumina NextSeq 550 flow cell. The source study handled its data this way. Because the immunoSEQ output held only junctional sequences and lacked quality scores, the filtering could not match the filtering applied to full-length reads. Sequences were annotated with PyIR, a Python wrapper for IgBLAST v1.9, using IMGT germline references to assign V/J genes and CDR3. Reads with weak V/J assignments (E-value above 1e-6), missing CDR3, stop codons, out-of-frame junctions, or ambiguous translated residues were removed. A V3J clonotype was defined by an identical inferred V gene, J gene, and CDR3 amino acid sequence. To compute the percentage overlap between repertoires, the number of shared unique clonotypes was divided by the size of the smaller repertoire. RTK rarefaction, the Chao1 estimator, and Recon v2.1 estimates of unobserved clonotypes were used to assess repertoire richness. OLGA was used to compute generation probabilities for all TCRbeta clonotypes that the gDNA method yielded from a handful of donors. As stored in TCRdb, this immuneACCESS dataset retains in-frame rearrangements with V and J assigned. A fraction of the clones does not appear; measured against another copy, unresolved V genes explain less than half of the discrepancy, and the remainder lacks a known reason. V and J calls and clone size come straight from that table; D and trimming were deduced from the DNA. This sample gives 1,400,000 or so clones in total; approximately 98.5% of them show up just once. The ten largest account for 0.3% to 0.45% of the sample.

The donors were healthy, HIV-negative adults who had no recently reported acute infections or vaccinations. Only Caucasian adults living in Nashville, Tennessee, USA were represented among the donors. CD4+ T cells were enriched through magnetic negative selection, after which naive cells were positively selected on CD45RA and the remaining negative fraction served as the memory subset. Blood was collected by leukapheresis, and PBMCs were isolated by Ficoll-Histopaque density gradient centrifugation and then cryopreserved in liquid nitrogen vapor phase. Analytical flow cytometry was used to check the purity and quantity of each magnetically sorted T cell population. Each sorted fraction had its genomic DNA isolated and then quantified by UV absorbance on a Nanodrop 2000c. V is shortened by 4 bases, J by 3 bases, and the region joining them spans 19 bases. The germline V gene encodes CDR1 MGHRA and CDR2 YSYEKL. The CDR3 numbers 16 residues from cysteine through phenylalanine. The entry retains the CDR3 DNA only, 48 bases that are in frame from base 1.

About this clone itself: Its binding antigen is unknown. There are no base qualities to consult, and no much larger clone falls within one base.

Study-wide findings and limitations: The small number of donors limited the genetic and exposure-history diversity represented. Even with the large sequencing depth, rarefaction of the sorted-subset datasets indicated that sequencing was incomplete. Pairwise subsampling indicated that sequencing depth was expected to affect the degree of clonotype sharing among donors. Higher generation probabilities were observed for clonotypes shared by all four sorted-subset donors than for non-shared clonotypes. When a few donors were compared, the shared fraction of clonotypes was 5% to 6.5% for naive CD4, around 3.6% for naive CD8, 2% to 2.5% for memory CD4, and around 0.4% for memory CD8. Estimated clonotype richness was generally larger for naive than for memory subsets. Sampling was restricted to blood, and TCR repertoires in tissues likely differ from the TCR repertoires found in blood.

The sequence is built from TRBV4-1 and TRBJ2-7, with TRBD2 as a weak D call on 5 bases. The receptor's source is a man aged 25 to 40 in good health. Sequencing was done on a sample of naive CD4+ T cells sorted from blood. The sample's cell subset or site label, decoded: CD45RA+ positively selected. The nucleotide sequence is TGCGCCAGCAGCCTCCGCAGCGGTCCGACTTACTACGAGCAGTACTTC. This yields the protein CASSLRSGPTYYEQYF.